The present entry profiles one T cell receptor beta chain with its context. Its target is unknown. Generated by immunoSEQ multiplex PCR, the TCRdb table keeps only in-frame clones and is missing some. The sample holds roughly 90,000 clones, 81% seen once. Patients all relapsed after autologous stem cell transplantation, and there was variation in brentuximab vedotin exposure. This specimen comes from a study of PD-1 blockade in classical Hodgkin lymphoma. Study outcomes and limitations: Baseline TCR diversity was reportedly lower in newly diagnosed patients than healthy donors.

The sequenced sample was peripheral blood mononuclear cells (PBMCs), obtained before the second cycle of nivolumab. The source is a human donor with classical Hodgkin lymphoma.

CDR3 protein: CASSLGLSDTQYF. CDR3 bases: TGTGCCAGCAGCTTAGGTCTATCTGATACGCAGTATTTT. The V gene is TRBV7-7, the J gene TRBJ2-3; D remains unclear. CDR1 SSHAT and CDR2 FNYEAQ come from the germline V gene (reference sequence). The CDR3 is 13 amino acids. Trimming cost V 1 base and J 6 bases, with 8 bases left between them. Based on the CDR3 plus reference TRBV7-7 and TRBJ2-3, the full variable domain is GAGVSQSPRYKVTKRGQDVTLRCDPISSHATLYWYQQALGQGPEFLTYFNYEAQPDKSGLPSDRFSAERPEGSISTLTIQRTEQRDSAMYRCASSLGLSDTQYFGPGTRLTVL.